The 10 T cell receptor beta chains in this list originate from one sample, sequenced in a study of cytomegalovirus exposure and HLA in healthy donors. The study ran its PCR with 60 Vbeta and 13 Jbeta primers. The protocol was immunoSEQ multiplex PCR, while the TCRdb copy is restricted to in-frame clones and leaves out a portion. This sample has around 170,000 clones, with about 82% found just once. Material for sequencing was PBMCs. Receptors originate from a man younger than 35 in good health and CMV-seronegative.

As for this clone: Germline is not matched at one junction end, which may reflect a read error. This chain joins TRBV7-7 and TRBJ2-5, with 14 nucleotides matching TRBD2. The CDR3 has 17 residues. Germline CDR1 reads SSHAT; CDR2 reads FNYEAQ (reference sequence). CDR3 loop: CASSPRGLAGEGEIQYF. The CDR3 coding sequence is TGTGCTAGCAGCCCGCGGGGACTAGCGGGGGAAGGGGAGATCCAGTACTTC. The full variable domain, rest sourced from reference TRBV7-7 and TRBJ2-5, is GAGVSQSPRYKVTKRGQDVTLRCDPISSHATLYWYQQALGQGPEFLTYFNYEAQPDKSGLPSDRFSAERPEGSISTLTIQRTEQRDSAMYRCASSPRGLAGEGEIQYFGPGTRLLVL.

This chain connects TRBV6-1 to TRBJ1-6, with D possibly matching TRBD1 (6 bases). The CDR3 is made up of 13 amino acids. Germline V gene sequence: CDR1 MNHNS, CDR2 SASEGT. V was trimmed by 4 bases and J by 7 bases, leaving 8 bases between them. CDR3 residues: CASSVDRNSPLHF. The CDR3 coding sequence is TGTGCCAGCAGTGTGGACAGAAATTCACCCCTCCACTTT.

This chain joins TRBV30 and TRBJ1-1; D perhaps matches TRBD1 (5 bases). Germline V lookup: CDR1 GTSNPN, CDR2 SVGIG (reference sequence). The CDR3 has 13 amino acids. V lost 4 bases and J 5 bases, leaving 14 bases between the germline ends. CDR3 sequence (DNA): TGTGCCTGGAACCTCGTACGGGGGACTGAAGCTTTCTTT. Translated: CAWNLVRGTEAFF.

This clone was counted a few times. At one end the junction does not follow the germline gene, possibly because of a read error. V gene TRBV2 combines with J gene TRBJ1-1; 8 nucleotides align to TRBD1. CDR1 SNHLY and CDR2 FYNNEI come from the germline V gene. This CDR3 comprises 11 residues. This CDR3 is CASSPGQGLIF. CDR3 nucleotide sequence: TGTGCCAGCAGTCCTGGACAGGGCCTGATCTTT.

The chain uses TRBV7-3 and TRBJ2-3; unclear D gene. The CDR3 sequence is 13 residues long. V gave up 4 bases and J gave up 2 bases, with 7 bases separating them. The germline V gene encodes CDR1 SGHTA and CDR2 FQGTGA. The CDR3 reads CASSYQATDTQYF. For the CDR3, the DNA is TGTGCCAGCAGCTATCAAGCCACAGATACGCAGTATTTT.

The rearrangement links TRBV4-1 to TRBJ1-2, with unresolved D. The CDR3 spans 14 residues. Trimming took off 0 bases at V and 8 bases at J, with 13 bases between the two ends. Germline CDR1 MGHRA, CDR2 YSYEKL. DNA of the CDR3: TGCGCCAGCAGCCAAGAGGGAGCCGTGGGGGGCTACACCTTC. Its protein is CASSQEGAVGGYTF.

The chain recombines TRBV9 with TRBJ2-7; 7 bases line up with TRBD1. Trimming removed 3 bases from V and 3 bases from J; junction bases left unmatched: 3. CDR3 size: 13 residues. Germline V CDR1 and CDR2: SGDLS, YYNGEE. The CDR3 DNA reads as TGTGCCAGCAGCGCTCGGGACAGCTACGAGCAGTACTTC. It codes for CASSARDSYEQYF. The whole variable domain, filled in from reference TRBV9 and TRBJ2-7, reads DSGVTQTPKHLITATGQRVTLRCSPRSGDLSVYWYQQSLDQGLQFLIQYYNGEERAKGNILERFSAQQFPDLHSELNLSSLELGDSALYFCASSARDSYEQYFGPGTRLTVT.

This clone has more than one count but fewer than ten. The chain has TRBV25-1 and TRBJ1-5; 7 nucleotides agree with TRBD1. The CDR3 is made up of 13 amino acids. Germline V gene lookup returns CDR1 MGHDK and CDR2 SYGVNS. The J segment lost 4 bases and the V segment lost 6 bases, leaving 3 bases of the junction unmatched. Here the CDR3 reads CASRPQGNQPQHF. The CDR3 bases are TGTGCCAGCAGGCCACAGGGGAATCAGCCCCAGCATTTT.

This rearrangement joins TRBV5-1 to TRBJ2-5; 7 bases align to TRBD1. The CDR3 contains 13 residues. The germline V gene has CDR1 SGHRS and CDR2 YFSETQ. J was trimmed by 3 bases and V by 4 bases; bases with no gene match: 3. CDR3 loop: CASSGDREETQYF. The CDR3 region has the DNA TGCGCCAGCAGCGGGGACAGAGAAGAGACCCAGTACTTC.

The gene calls are TRBV5-1 and TRBJ2-3; perhaps TRBD2 as D (6 bases). From germline, CDR1 is SGHRS and CDR2 YFSETQ. Trimming removed 4 bases from V and 0 bases from J, with 15 bases in between. There are 16 residues in the CDR3. CDR3 protein: CASSPYSGSSTDTQYF. The CDR3, as DNA: TGCGCCAGCAGCCCCTACAGCGGGTCTAGCACAGATACGCAGTATTTT. Combining the CDR3 with reference TRBV5-1 and TRBJ2-3 gives the whole variable domain KAGVTQTPRYLIKTRGQQVTLSCSPISGHRSVSWYQQTPGQGLQFLFEYFSETQRNKGNFPGRFSGRQFSNSRSEMNVSTLELGDSALYLCASSPYSGSSTDTQYFGPGTRLTVL.